This is a list of T cell receptor beta chains from one sample in a study of T cells expressing NK-cell markers. TCRdb re-called the 5' RACE reads; every CDR3 protein appears as one record, without DNA. With about 410,000 distinct CDR3 sequences in the sample, the ten largest clones hold roughly a tenth. The sequenced sample consisted of blood T cells: a sorted CD56 or NKG2C T cell subset, CD4+ or CD8+ T cells, or bulk PBMC T cells (not recorded which). Receptors originate from a woman aged 50 to 60 in good health. Both conserved end residues are part of each CDR3.

cdr3_length: 13
j_call: TRBJ2-7
v_call: TRBV5-1
cdr3_aa: CASRYGRDYEQYF

cdr3_length: 15
j_call: TRBJ1-4
v_call: TRBV15
cdr3_aa: CATSRDGRGGEKLFF

cdr3_length: 15
j_call: TRBJ1-2
v_call: TRBV5-1
cdr3_aa: CASSSRSEHFYGYTF

cdr3_length: 15
j_call: TRBJ1-5
v_call: TRBV5-1
cdr3_aa: CASSRTGGDDQPQHF

cdr3_length: 14
j_call: TRBJ2-1
v_call: TRBV6-2/TRBV6-3
cdr3_aa: CASSRVGPVPEQFF

cdr3_length: 11
j_call: TRBJ2-5
v_call: TRBV5-1
cdr3_aa: CASRRDETQYF

cdr3_length: 11
j_call: TRBJ1-1
v_call: TRBV6-1
cdr3_aa: CASRGGGEAFF

cdr3_length: 15
j_call: TRBJ1-1
v_call: TRBV4-1
cdr3_aa: CASSQGLQGAGEAFF

cdr3_length: 15
j_call: TRBJ2-1
v_call: TRBV27
cdr3_aa: CASALTSGRIDEQFF

cdr3_length: 12
j_call: TRBJ2-5
v_call: TRBV28
cdr3_aa: CASRGGKETQYF

cdr3_length: 15
j_call: TRBJ2-7
v_call: TRBV21-1
cdr3_aa: CASSKRPGPQNEQYF

cdr3_length: 12
j_call: TRBJ2-5
v_call: TRBV7-2
cdr3_aa: CASSSSSETQYF

cdr3_length: 16
j_call: TRBJ2-2
v_call: TRBV5-5
cdr3_aa: CASSLGIGAGDGELFF

cdr3_length: 16
j_call: TRBJ2-1
v_call: TRBV4-2
cdr3_aa: CASSQEGPLVYNEQFF

cdr3_length: 13
j_call: TRBJ2-5
v_call: TRBV28
cdr3_aa: CASSSGAEETQYF

cdr3_length: 13
j_call: TRBJ1-2
v_call: TRBV6-1
cdr3_aa: CASQAGGYYGYTF

cdr3_length: 16
j_call: TRBJ1-2
v_call: TRBV4-1
cdr3_aa: CASSQVYRGLDYGYTF

cdr3_length: 17
j_call: TRBJ2-1
v_call: TRBV4-1
cdr3_aa: CASSPPGLAGGENEQFF

cdr3_length: 13
j_call: TRBJ2-1
v_call: TRBV12-3/TRBV12-4
cdr3_aa: CASRRTTYNEQFF

cdr3_length: 14
j_call: TRBJ2-7
v_call: TRBV12-3/TRBV12-4
cdr3_aa: CASSLRGRHGEQYF

cdr3_length: 19
j_call: TRBJ2-5
v_call: TRBV24-1
cdr3_aa: CATSDAPGLAGLFSETQYF

cdr3_length: 18
j_call: TRBJ2-3
v_call: TRBV5-6
cdr3_aa: CASSEEGLGGFGADTQYF

cdr3_length: 15
j_call: TRBJ1-5
v_call: TRBV24-1
cdr3_aa: CATSEARGGGQPQHF

cdr3_length: 14
j_call: TRBJ1-1
v_call: TRBV7-3
cdr3_aa: CASSLMRGKTEAFF

cdr3_length: 13
j_call: TRBJ1-1
v_call: TRBV9
cdr3_aa: CASSARQNTEAFF

cdr3_length: 15
j_call: TRBJ1-5
v_call: TRBV5-1
cdr3_aa: CASSLSGELNQPQHF

cdr3_length: 11
j_call: TRBJ2-1
v_call: TRBV12-3/TRBV12-4
cdr3_aa: CASSPQLEQFF

cdr3_length: 12
j_call: TRBJ2-4
v_call: TRBV6-1
cdr3_aa: CASSRTANIQYF

cdr3_length: 13
j_call: TRBJ2-3
v_call: TRBV4-1
cdr3_aa: CASSQRSGDTQYF

cdr3_length: 16
j_call: TRBJ2-5
v_call: TRBV5-1
cdr3_aa: CASAASGRPWEETQYF

cdr3_length: 14
j_call: TRBJ2-7
v_call: TRBV12-3/TRBV12-4
cdr3_aa: CASSISDSSYEQYF

cdr3_length: 13
j_call: TRBJ2-5
v_call: TRBV5-1
cdr3_aa: CASRDRPRETQYF

cdr3_length: 16
j_call: TRBJ1-3
v_call: TRBV5-1
cdr3_aa: CASSLESGPSGNTIYF

cdr3_length: 19
j_call: TRBJ2-1
v_call: TRBV3-1
cdr3_aa: CASSQDPLTASGSDNEQFF

cdr3_length: 15
j_call: TRBJ2-1
v_call: TRBV19
cdr3_aa: CASTGGRGRTGEQFF

cdr3_length: 15
j_call: TRBJ2-3
v_call: TRBV24-1
cdr3_aa: CATSDQGFNTDTQYF

cdr3_length: 14
j_call: TRBJ1-1
v_call: TRBV29-1
cdr3_aa: CSASAGYGNTEAFF

cdr3_length: 16
j_call: TRBJ2-3
v_call: TRBV12-3/TRBV12-4
cdr3_aa: CASSSRGALLTDTQYF

cdr3_length: 13
j_call: TRBJ2-3
v_call: TRBV9
cdr3_aa: CASSGHRADTQYF

cdr3_length: 14
j_call: TRBJ2-3
v_call: TRBV27
cdr3_aa: CASSFRPTQDTQYF

cdr3_length: 16
j_call: TRBJ1-2
v_call: TRBV29-1
cdr3_aa: CSVEDRMRQGNYGYTF

cdr3_length: 12
j_call: TRBJ1-4
v_call: TRBV6-6
cdr3_aa: CASSYSEEKLFF